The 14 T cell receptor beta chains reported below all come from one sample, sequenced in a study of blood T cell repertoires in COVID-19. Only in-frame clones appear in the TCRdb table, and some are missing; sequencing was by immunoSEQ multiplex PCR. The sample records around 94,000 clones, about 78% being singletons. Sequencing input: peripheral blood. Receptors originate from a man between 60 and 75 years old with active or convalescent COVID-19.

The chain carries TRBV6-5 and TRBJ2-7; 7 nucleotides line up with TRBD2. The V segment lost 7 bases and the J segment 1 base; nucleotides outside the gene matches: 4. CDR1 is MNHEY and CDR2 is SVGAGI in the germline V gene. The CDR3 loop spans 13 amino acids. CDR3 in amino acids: CASMVGGSYEQYV. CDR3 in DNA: TGTGCCAGCATGGTCGGGGGGTCCTACGAGCAGTACGTC.

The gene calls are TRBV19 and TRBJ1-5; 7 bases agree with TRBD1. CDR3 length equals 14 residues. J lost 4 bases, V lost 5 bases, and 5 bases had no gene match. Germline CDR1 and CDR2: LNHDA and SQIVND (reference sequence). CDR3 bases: TGTGCCAGTAGTTTCCGGGACAGAAATCAGCCCCAGCATTTT. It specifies CASSFRDRNQPQHF.

As DNA, the CDR3 is TGTGCCAGCAGCTTGTCAGGGGGTAATGAAAAACTGTTTTTT. Its translation is CASSLSGGNEKLFF. This chain uses TRBV5-5 with TRBJ1-4; TRBD1 matches 7 bases. CDR1 is SGHKS, CDR2 YYEKEE, per germline (reference sequence). With 1 base clipped from V and 4 bases from J, the junction kept 1 base outside the gene matches. The CDR3 is made up of 14 amino acids.

The CDR3 DNA sequence: TGCGCCAGCAGCTTGGGCGGCTCAATGGGCTACACCTTC. This encodes CASSLGGSMGYTF. This chain joins TRBV5-1 and TRBJ1-2; the D is unclear. Per germline, CDR1 SGHRS and CDR2 YFSETQ. V was clipped by 0 bases and J by 8 bases, with 11 bases between them. The CDR3 spans 13 residues. The variable domain in full, with the rest retrieved from reference TRBV5-1 and TRBJ1-2, is KAGVTQTPRYLIKTRGQQVTLSCSPISGHRSVSWYQQTPGQGLQFLFEYFSETQRNKGNFPGRFSGRQFSNSRSEMNVSTLELGDSALYLCASSLGGSMGYTFGSGTRLTVV.

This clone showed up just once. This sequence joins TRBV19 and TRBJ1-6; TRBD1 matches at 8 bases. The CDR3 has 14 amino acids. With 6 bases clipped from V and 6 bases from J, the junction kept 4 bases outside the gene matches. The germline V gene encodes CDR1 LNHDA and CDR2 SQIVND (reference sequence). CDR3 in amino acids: CASSPGQANSPLHF. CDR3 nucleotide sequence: TGTGCCAGTAGCCCGGGACAGGCTAATTCACCCCTCCACTTT.

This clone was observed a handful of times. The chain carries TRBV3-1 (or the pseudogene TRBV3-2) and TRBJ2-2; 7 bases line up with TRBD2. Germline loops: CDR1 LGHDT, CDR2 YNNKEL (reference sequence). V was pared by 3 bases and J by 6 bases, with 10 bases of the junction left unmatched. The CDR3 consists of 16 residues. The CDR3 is CASSHGLGIVPGELFF. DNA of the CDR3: TGTGCCAGCAGCCACGGACTAGGGATCGTCCCCGGGGAGCTGTTTTTT.

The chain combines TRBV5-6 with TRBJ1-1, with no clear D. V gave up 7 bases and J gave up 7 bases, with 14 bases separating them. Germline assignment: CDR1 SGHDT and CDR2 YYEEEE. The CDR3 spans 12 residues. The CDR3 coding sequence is TGTGCCAGCGGCGCCTTTGGCGGTGAAGCTTTCTTT. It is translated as CASGAFGGEAFF.

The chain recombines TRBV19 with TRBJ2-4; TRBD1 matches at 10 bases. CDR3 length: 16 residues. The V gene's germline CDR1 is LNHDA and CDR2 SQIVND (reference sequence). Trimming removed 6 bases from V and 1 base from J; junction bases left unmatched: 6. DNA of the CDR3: TGTGCCAGTAGGGAACCGGGACAGGGGGCCAAAAACATTCAGTACTTC. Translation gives CASREPGQGAKNIQYF.

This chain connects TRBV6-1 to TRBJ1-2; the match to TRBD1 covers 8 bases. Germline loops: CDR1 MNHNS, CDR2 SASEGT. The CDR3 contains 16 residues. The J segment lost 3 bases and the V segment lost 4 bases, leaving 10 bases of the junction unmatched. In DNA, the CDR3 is TGTGCCAGCAGTGCAGGGGGCGCGGGGGGGGACTATGGCTACACCTTC. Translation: CASSAGGAGGDYGYTF.

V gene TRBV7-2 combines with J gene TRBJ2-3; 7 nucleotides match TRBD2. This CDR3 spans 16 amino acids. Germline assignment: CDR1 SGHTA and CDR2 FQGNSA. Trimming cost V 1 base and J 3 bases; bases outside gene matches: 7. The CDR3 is CASSLGLAASTDTQYF. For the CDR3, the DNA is TGTGCCAGCAGCTTAGGACTAGCAGCGTCAACAGATACGCAGTATTTT.

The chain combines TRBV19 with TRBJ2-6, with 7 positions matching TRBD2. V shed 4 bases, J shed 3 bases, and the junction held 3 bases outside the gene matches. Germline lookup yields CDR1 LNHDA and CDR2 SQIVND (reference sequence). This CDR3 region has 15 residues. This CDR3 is CASSTVAGGANVLTF. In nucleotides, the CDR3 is TGTGCCAGTAGTACCGTAGCGGGTGGGGCCAACGTCCTGACTTTC. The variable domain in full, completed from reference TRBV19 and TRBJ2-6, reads DGGITQSPKYLFRKEGQNVTLSCEQNLNHDAMYWYRQDPGQGLRLIYYSQIVNDFQKGDIAEGYSVSREKKESFPLTVTSAQKNPTAFYLCASSTVAGGANVLTFGAGSRLTVL.

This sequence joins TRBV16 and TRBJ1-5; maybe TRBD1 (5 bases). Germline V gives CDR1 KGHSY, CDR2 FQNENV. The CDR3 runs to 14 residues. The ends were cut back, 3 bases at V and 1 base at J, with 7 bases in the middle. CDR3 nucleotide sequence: TGTGCCAGCAGCCAGGGGGGGAGCAATCAGCCCCAGCATTTT. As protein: CASSQGGSNQPQHF. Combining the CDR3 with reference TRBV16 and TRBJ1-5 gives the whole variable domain GEEVAQTPKHLVRGEGQKAKLYCAPIKGHSYVFWYQQVLKNEFKFLISFQNENVFDETGMPKERFSAKCLPNSPCSLEIQATKLEDSAVYFCASSQGGSNQPQHFGDGTRLSIL.

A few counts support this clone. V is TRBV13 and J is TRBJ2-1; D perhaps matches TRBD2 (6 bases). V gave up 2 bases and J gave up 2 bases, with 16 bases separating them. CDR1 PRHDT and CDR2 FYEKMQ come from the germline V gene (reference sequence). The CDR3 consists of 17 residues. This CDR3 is CASSLRLRDGTYNEQFF. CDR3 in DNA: TGTGCCAGCAGCTTACGTTTGCGGGATGGAACCTACAATGAGCAGTTCTTC.

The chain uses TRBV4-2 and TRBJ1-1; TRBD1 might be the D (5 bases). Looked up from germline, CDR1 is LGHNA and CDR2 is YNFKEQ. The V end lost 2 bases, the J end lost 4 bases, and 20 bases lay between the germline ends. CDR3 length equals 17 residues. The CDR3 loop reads CASSQMGPGGSGTEAFF. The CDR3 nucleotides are TGTGCCAGCAGCCAAATGGGACCGGGGGGGTCAGGCACTGAAGCTTTCTTT.